This TCR beta chain is from a study of T-cell reconstitution after alpha-beta-depleted transplantation in children. This clonotype was observed at least ten times. V was pared by 4 bases and J by 3 bases, with 9 bases between. The CDR3 covers 13 residues. In germline, CDR1 is SGHRS, CDR2 YFSETQ. As it was prepared, the TCRbeta library received unique molecular identifiers. TCRdb re-called the PCR reads with MiXCR, one entry per CDR3 protein. The sample lists roughly 220,000 distinct CDR3 sequences, around 12% seen once, with roughly 2.6% in the top ten. This chain connects TRBV5-1 to TRBJ2-3; D not resolved. The clonotype was recovered from a human donor who donated a stem cell graft to a child with acute lymphoblastic leukemia. The starting material was PBMCs from the stem cell graft donor, obtained from the stem cell graft. CDR3 amino acids: CASSTYSTDTQYF. CDR3 nucleotides: TGCGCCAGCAGCACCTACTCTACAGATACGCAGTATTTT. The full variable domain, completed using reference TRBV5-1 and TRBJ2-3, is KAGVTQTPRYLIKTRGQQVTLSCSPISGHRSVSWYQQTPGQGLQFLFEYFSETQRNKGNFPGRFSGRQFSNSRSEMNVSTLELGDSALYLCASSTYSTDTQYFGPGTRLTVL.